A single sample is the source of the 22 T cell receptor beta chains below, sequenced in a study of graft-versus-host responses after intestinal transplantation. Measured with immunoSEQ multiplex PCR; TCRdb has only the in-frame clones, and not every one. Of tens of thousands of clones in the sample, over 90% are singletons; the top ten hold less than 0.25%. These receptors' targets are unknown. The sequenced sample was unstimulated CD8+ T cells sorted from spleen or lymph node cells, obtained before transplant. The receptor set was obtained from a human donor who was the organ donor for an intestinal transplant.

The chain employs TRBV28 and TRBJ2-7; 8 positions match TRBD1. The germline V gene has CDR1 MDHEN and CDR2 SYDVKM. CDR3 length: 20 amino acids. The V segment lost 3 bases and the J segment 2 bases; nucleotides outside the gene matches: 21. In nucleotides, the CDR3 is TGTGCCAGCAGTTTCCCCGAGGACAGGGACATGGGGTTTAATCCCTACGAGCAGTACTTC. As protein: CASSFPEDRDMGFNPYEQYF.

V gene TRBV7-2 combines with J gene TRBJ2-5; the D gene is possibly TRBD2 (7 bases). Between the trimmed V and J ends, which lost 1 base and 4 bases, there was a span of 10 bases. The CDR3 length is 14 residues. Germline CDR1 SGHTA, CDR2 FQGNSA. The CDR3 sequence is CASSLEGGAETQYF. For the CDR3, the DNA is TGTGCCAGCAGCTTAGAGGGGGGGGCAGAGACCCAGTACTTC.

The V call is TRBV9, the J call TRBJ1-1; maybe TRBD1 (6 bases). The V gene's germline CDR1 is SGDLS and CDR2 YYNGEE. Trimming removed 0 bases from V and 3 bases from J, with 9 bases in between. This CDR3 contains 14 residues. The DNA of the CDR3 is TGTGCCAGCAGCGTAGGGGGGGCGGACACTGAAGCTTTCTTT. It specifies CASSVGGADTEAFF.

This rearrangement joins TRBV10-1 to TRBJ2-7; D possibly corresponds to TRBD1 (6 bases). This CDR3 has 19 amino acids. V lost 7 bases to trimming and J lost 3 bases, with 31 bases between them. Germline loops: CDR1 WNHNN, CDR2 SYGVQD (reference sequence). The CDR3 DNA sequence: TGCGCCAGCACCTACTGGATCAGGGGATACTTCCCGACTCTCTACGAGCAGTACTTC. It translates to CASTYWIRGYFPTLYEQYF.

The CDR3 DNA reads TGTGCCAGTAGTATAGGCGGGTCTTCACCCCTCCACTTT. Its protein is CASSIGGSSPLHF. The chain employs TRBV19 and TRBJ1-6; D ambiguous. This CDR3 contains 13 residues. V dropped 1 base and J dropped 9 bases, with 7 bases sitting between them. CDR1 LNHDA and CDR2 SQIVND come from the germline V gene (reference sequence).

The rearrangement joins TRBV28 to TRBJ2-2; D is unclear. The CDR3 spans 13 residues. CDR1 is MDHEN, CDR2 SYDVKM, per germline. V lost 5 bases and J lost 4, with 8 bases in between. The CDR3, as DNA: TGTGCCAGCAGTAGCGACACCACCGGGGAGCTGTTTTTT. It translates to CASSSDTTGELFF.

The V gene is TRBV4-1, the J gene TRBJ1-1; a weak D match, TRBD1 (5 bases). Trimming took off 3 bases at V and 2 bases at J, with 10 bases between the two ends. Per the germline V gene, CDR1 is MGHRA and CDR2 is YSYEKL. This CDR3 spans 14 amino acids. CDR3 sequence reads: CASSHRVRNTEAFF. CDR3 bases: TGCGCCAGCAGCCACAGGGTTAGAAACACTGAAGCTTTCTTT.

This chain links TRBV25-1 with TRBJ1-2, with 10 bases aligning to TRBD1. The V gene end was trimmed by 1 base and the J gene end by 3 bases; junction bases not matched to a gene: 5. Germline V gene sequence: CDR1 MGHDK, CDR2 SYGVNS. This CDR3 has 16 amino acids. CDR3 in amino acids: CASSESEGTGDYGYTF. Written as DNA, the CDR3 is TGTGCCAGCAGTGAATCGGAGGGGACAGGGGACTATGGCTACACCTTC.

V is TRBV7-9 and J is TRBJ1-6, with a possible D match to TRBD1 (6 bases). The V end lost 8 bases, the J end lost 8 bases, and 31 bases lay between the germline ends. CDR1 is SEHNR, CDR2 FQNEAQ, per germline (reference sequence). The length of the CDR3 is 19 residues. The CDR3: CASYPLGPHNLGGYSPLHF. The CDR3 DNA reads TGTGCCAGCTACCCGCTGGGACCCCACAATTTAGGGGGTTATTCACCCCTCCACTTT.

The chain has TRBV6-1 and TRBJ1-5; D not certain. Germline CDR1 reads MNHNS; CDR2 reads SASEGT. The CDR3 is 12 residues long. The V and J ends lost 8 bases and 4 bases respectively, with 9 bases between them. The DNA of the CDR3 is TGTGCCAGCCCGGACCGGAATCAGCCCCAGCATTTT. Residues: CASPDRNQPQHF.

CDR3 amino acids: CAWSDGGIYEQYF. DNA for the CDR3: TGTGCCTGGAGTGATGGCGGAATCTACGAGCAGTACTTC. This rearrangement joins TRBV30 to TRBJ2-7; D is uncertain. Germline V lookup: CDR1 GTSNPN, CDR2 SVGIG (reference sequence). The V end lost 1 base, the J end lost 3 bases, and 10 bases lay between the germline ends. CDR3 length equals 13 residues.

The chain employs TRBV6-1 and TRBJ2-2, with no clear D. Germline V gene sequence: CDR1 MNHNS, CDR2 SASEGT. This CDR3 contains 10 residues. Trimming removed 5 bases at V and 7 bases at J, with 2 bases between. The CDR3 spells CASSFGELFF. CDR3 nucleotides: TGTGCCAGCAGTTTCGGGGAGCTGTTTTTT.

This sequence joins TRBV6-6 and TRBJ1-1; D ambiguous. Germline loops: CDR1 MNHNY, CDR2 SVGAGI (reference sequence). Deletions cut 6 bases from V and 5 bases from J, with 4 bases between. The CDR3 covers 10 residues. The CDR3 spells CASRQTEAFF. For the CDR3, the DNA is TGTGCCAGCAGACAGACTGAAGCTTTCTTT.

This chain links TRBV7-2 with TRBJ1-2, with TRBD1 matching over 9 bases. Per the germline V gene, CDR1 is SGHTA and CDR2 is FQGNSA. The junction had 5 bases not matched to a gene; V was cut back by 1 base and J by 8 bases. This CDR3 has 14 amino acids. The CDR3 loop is CASSLEQGAVGYTF. CDR3 sequence (DNA): TGTGCCAGCAGCTTAGAACAGGGGGCGGTAGGCTACACCTTC.

The V and J genes are TRBV5-4 and TRBJ1-2; the D is unclear. CDR3 length: 15 amino acids. The germline gives CDR1 SGHNT, CDR2 YYREEE (reference sequence). Trimming took off 4 bases at V and 1 base at J, with 14 bases between the two ends. The CDR3 DNA reads TGTGCCAGCAGCCCCGAGGGTACATATAACTATGGCTACACCTTC. Protein sequence: CASSPEGTYNYGYTF.

The rearrangement links TRBV5-6 to TRBJ1-1; 8 bases match TRBD1. This CDR3 region has 14 residues. J lost 5 bases, V lost 3 bases, and 6 bases had no gene match. CDR1 and CDR2 from the germline V gene are SGHDT and YYEEEE. The CDR3 sequence is CASSWTGRATEAFF. CDR3 sequence (DNA): TGTGCCAGCAGCTGGACAGGGCGGGCGACTGAAGCTTTCTTT. Using reference TRBV5-6 and TRBJ1-1 for the parts outside the CDR3, the full variable domain is DAGVTQSPTHLIKTRGQQVTLRCSPKSGHDTVSWYQQALGQGPQFIFQYYEEEERQRGNFPDRFSGHQFPNYSSELNVNALLLGDSALYLCASSWTGRATEAFFGQGTRLTVV.

V and J are TRBV11-3 and TRBJ2-1; 7 nucleotides align to TRBD2. Germline V gives CDR1 SGHNT, CDR2 YENEEA. The CDR3 totals 16 residues. V dropped 1 base and J dropped 7; count of bases not matched to a gene: 10. The CDR3 here is CASSLAGRTRENEQFF. CDR3 DNA sequence: TGTGCCAGCAGCTTAGCCGGGAGGACGCGTGAGAATGAGCAGTTCTTC. Full variable domain (missing parts from reference TRBV11-3 and TRBJ2-1): EAGVVQSPRYKIIEKKQPVAFWCNPISGHNTLYWYLQNLGQGPELLIRYENEEAVDDSQLPKDRFSAERLKGVDSTLKIQPAELGDSAVYLCASSLAGRTRENEQFFGPGTRLTVL.

The J gene is TRBJ2-4, the V gene TRBV5-6; TRBD1 aligns across 7 bases. The CDR3 has 13 residues. Germline CDR1 and CDR2: SGHDT and YYEEEE. Germline trimming cut 4 bases from V and 8 bases from J; bases unmatched to any gene: 6. CDR3 residues: CASSPPTGYIQYF. CDR3 DNA: TGTGCCAGCAGCCCCCCGACAGGGTACATTCAGTACTTC.

J is TRBJ2-7 and V is TRBV21-1. TRBV21-1 is a pseudogene segment. The CDR3 covers 20 residues. In DNA form, the CDR3 reads TGTGCCAGCAGCAAAGTCCGGGACGGCGTATATTGTCGGAGGATCTACGAGCAGTACTTC. It encodes CASSKVRDGVYCRRIYEQYF.

The V call is TRBV4-3, the J call TRBJ2-7; D remains ambiguous. V was pared by 1 base and J by 2 bases, with 12 bases between. The CDR3 has 15 amino acids. CDR1 LGHNA and CDR2 YSLEER come from the germline V gene. Written as DNA, the CDR3 is TGCGCCAGCAGCCAAGGGTTCGGAATCACCTACGAGCAGTACTTC. This gives the protein CASSQGFGITYEQYF.

The sample holds a few counts of this clone. The chain links TRBV11-2 to TRBJ1-3; no definite D call. The CDR3 is 11 amino acids. CDR1 and CDR2 from the germline V gene are SGHAT and FQNNGV. Trimming shortened V by 2 bases and J by 8 bases, and 4 bases separated the two germline ends. Here the CDR3 reads CASSLMDTIYF. DNA of the CDR3: TGTGCCAGCAGCTTAATGGACACCATATATTTT.

The chain recombines TRBV15 with TRBJ2-7; the D is unclear. The ends were cut back, 6 bases at V and 4 bases at J, with 13 bases in the middle. In germline, CDR1 is LNHNV, CDR2 YYDKDF (reference sequence). The CDR3 has 13 residues. The CDR3 here is CATRARTAYEQYF. The CDR3 bases are TGTGCCACCAGGGCGCGGACGGCATACGAGCAGTACTTC.